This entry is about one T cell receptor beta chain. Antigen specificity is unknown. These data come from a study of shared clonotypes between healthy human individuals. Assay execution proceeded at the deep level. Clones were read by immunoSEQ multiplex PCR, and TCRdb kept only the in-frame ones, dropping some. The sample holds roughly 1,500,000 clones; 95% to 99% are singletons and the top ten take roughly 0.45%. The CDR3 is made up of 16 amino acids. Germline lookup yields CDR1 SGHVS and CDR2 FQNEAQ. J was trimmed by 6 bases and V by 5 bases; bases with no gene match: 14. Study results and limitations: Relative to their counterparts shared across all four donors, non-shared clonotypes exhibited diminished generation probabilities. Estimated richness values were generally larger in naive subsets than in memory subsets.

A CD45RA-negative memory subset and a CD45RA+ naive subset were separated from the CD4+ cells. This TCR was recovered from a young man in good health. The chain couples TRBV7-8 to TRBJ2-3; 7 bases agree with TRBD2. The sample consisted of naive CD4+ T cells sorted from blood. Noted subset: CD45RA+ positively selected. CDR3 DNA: TGTGCCAGCAGCCAGCCGGGACTACCCAACCCGGATACGCAGTATTTT. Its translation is CASSQPGLPNPDTQYF.